This TCR beta chain comes out of a study of shared clonotypes between healthy human individuals. Terminally differentiated effector memory CD45RA+ cells were excluded by CCR7 positive selection of CD45RO-negative cells. Libraries were prepared by immunoSEQ multiplex PCR; TCRdb keeps only in-frame clonotypes and omits some of them. Seen here are more than 2 million clones, over 85% observed once, and the top ten hold around 1.7%. V lost 8 bases and J lost 2; bases outside the gene matches: 10. There are 15 residues in the CDR3. The germline gives CDR1 WSHSY, CDR2 SAAADI. This clonotype originated in a man aged 18 to 30 in good health. Some clones in this sample may be carry-over from other donors' samples. The sample taken for sequencing was naive CD8+ T cells from PBMCs. The V gene is TRBV10-2, the J gene TRBJ2-7; 9 nucleotides agree with TRBD1. CDR3 sequence reads: CASRPPGQGTYEQYF. In nucleotides, the CDR3 is TGCGCCAGCCGACCCCCGGGACAGGGAACCTACGAGCAGTACTTC.